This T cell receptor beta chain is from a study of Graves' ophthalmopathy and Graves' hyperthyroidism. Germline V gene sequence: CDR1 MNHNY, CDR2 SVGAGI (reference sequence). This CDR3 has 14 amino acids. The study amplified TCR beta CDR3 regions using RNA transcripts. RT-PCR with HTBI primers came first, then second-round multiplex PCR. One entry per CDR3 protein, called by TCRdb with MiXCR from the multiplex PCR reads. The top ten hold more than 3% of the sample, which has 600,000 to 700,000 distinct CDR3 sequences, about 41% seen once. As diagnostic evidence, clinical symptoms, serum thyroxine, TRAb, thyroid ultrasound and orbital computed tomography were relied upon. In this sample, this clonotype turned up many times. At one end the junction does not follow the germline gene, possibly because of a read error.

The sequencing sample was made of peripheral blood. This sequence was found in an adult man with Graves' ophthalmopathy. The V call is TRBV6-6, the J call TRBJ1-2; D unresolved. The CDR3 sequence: CASSEEVRDYGYTF. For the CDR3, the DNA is TGTGCCAGCAGTGAAGAAGTTCGAGACTACGGCTACACCTTC.